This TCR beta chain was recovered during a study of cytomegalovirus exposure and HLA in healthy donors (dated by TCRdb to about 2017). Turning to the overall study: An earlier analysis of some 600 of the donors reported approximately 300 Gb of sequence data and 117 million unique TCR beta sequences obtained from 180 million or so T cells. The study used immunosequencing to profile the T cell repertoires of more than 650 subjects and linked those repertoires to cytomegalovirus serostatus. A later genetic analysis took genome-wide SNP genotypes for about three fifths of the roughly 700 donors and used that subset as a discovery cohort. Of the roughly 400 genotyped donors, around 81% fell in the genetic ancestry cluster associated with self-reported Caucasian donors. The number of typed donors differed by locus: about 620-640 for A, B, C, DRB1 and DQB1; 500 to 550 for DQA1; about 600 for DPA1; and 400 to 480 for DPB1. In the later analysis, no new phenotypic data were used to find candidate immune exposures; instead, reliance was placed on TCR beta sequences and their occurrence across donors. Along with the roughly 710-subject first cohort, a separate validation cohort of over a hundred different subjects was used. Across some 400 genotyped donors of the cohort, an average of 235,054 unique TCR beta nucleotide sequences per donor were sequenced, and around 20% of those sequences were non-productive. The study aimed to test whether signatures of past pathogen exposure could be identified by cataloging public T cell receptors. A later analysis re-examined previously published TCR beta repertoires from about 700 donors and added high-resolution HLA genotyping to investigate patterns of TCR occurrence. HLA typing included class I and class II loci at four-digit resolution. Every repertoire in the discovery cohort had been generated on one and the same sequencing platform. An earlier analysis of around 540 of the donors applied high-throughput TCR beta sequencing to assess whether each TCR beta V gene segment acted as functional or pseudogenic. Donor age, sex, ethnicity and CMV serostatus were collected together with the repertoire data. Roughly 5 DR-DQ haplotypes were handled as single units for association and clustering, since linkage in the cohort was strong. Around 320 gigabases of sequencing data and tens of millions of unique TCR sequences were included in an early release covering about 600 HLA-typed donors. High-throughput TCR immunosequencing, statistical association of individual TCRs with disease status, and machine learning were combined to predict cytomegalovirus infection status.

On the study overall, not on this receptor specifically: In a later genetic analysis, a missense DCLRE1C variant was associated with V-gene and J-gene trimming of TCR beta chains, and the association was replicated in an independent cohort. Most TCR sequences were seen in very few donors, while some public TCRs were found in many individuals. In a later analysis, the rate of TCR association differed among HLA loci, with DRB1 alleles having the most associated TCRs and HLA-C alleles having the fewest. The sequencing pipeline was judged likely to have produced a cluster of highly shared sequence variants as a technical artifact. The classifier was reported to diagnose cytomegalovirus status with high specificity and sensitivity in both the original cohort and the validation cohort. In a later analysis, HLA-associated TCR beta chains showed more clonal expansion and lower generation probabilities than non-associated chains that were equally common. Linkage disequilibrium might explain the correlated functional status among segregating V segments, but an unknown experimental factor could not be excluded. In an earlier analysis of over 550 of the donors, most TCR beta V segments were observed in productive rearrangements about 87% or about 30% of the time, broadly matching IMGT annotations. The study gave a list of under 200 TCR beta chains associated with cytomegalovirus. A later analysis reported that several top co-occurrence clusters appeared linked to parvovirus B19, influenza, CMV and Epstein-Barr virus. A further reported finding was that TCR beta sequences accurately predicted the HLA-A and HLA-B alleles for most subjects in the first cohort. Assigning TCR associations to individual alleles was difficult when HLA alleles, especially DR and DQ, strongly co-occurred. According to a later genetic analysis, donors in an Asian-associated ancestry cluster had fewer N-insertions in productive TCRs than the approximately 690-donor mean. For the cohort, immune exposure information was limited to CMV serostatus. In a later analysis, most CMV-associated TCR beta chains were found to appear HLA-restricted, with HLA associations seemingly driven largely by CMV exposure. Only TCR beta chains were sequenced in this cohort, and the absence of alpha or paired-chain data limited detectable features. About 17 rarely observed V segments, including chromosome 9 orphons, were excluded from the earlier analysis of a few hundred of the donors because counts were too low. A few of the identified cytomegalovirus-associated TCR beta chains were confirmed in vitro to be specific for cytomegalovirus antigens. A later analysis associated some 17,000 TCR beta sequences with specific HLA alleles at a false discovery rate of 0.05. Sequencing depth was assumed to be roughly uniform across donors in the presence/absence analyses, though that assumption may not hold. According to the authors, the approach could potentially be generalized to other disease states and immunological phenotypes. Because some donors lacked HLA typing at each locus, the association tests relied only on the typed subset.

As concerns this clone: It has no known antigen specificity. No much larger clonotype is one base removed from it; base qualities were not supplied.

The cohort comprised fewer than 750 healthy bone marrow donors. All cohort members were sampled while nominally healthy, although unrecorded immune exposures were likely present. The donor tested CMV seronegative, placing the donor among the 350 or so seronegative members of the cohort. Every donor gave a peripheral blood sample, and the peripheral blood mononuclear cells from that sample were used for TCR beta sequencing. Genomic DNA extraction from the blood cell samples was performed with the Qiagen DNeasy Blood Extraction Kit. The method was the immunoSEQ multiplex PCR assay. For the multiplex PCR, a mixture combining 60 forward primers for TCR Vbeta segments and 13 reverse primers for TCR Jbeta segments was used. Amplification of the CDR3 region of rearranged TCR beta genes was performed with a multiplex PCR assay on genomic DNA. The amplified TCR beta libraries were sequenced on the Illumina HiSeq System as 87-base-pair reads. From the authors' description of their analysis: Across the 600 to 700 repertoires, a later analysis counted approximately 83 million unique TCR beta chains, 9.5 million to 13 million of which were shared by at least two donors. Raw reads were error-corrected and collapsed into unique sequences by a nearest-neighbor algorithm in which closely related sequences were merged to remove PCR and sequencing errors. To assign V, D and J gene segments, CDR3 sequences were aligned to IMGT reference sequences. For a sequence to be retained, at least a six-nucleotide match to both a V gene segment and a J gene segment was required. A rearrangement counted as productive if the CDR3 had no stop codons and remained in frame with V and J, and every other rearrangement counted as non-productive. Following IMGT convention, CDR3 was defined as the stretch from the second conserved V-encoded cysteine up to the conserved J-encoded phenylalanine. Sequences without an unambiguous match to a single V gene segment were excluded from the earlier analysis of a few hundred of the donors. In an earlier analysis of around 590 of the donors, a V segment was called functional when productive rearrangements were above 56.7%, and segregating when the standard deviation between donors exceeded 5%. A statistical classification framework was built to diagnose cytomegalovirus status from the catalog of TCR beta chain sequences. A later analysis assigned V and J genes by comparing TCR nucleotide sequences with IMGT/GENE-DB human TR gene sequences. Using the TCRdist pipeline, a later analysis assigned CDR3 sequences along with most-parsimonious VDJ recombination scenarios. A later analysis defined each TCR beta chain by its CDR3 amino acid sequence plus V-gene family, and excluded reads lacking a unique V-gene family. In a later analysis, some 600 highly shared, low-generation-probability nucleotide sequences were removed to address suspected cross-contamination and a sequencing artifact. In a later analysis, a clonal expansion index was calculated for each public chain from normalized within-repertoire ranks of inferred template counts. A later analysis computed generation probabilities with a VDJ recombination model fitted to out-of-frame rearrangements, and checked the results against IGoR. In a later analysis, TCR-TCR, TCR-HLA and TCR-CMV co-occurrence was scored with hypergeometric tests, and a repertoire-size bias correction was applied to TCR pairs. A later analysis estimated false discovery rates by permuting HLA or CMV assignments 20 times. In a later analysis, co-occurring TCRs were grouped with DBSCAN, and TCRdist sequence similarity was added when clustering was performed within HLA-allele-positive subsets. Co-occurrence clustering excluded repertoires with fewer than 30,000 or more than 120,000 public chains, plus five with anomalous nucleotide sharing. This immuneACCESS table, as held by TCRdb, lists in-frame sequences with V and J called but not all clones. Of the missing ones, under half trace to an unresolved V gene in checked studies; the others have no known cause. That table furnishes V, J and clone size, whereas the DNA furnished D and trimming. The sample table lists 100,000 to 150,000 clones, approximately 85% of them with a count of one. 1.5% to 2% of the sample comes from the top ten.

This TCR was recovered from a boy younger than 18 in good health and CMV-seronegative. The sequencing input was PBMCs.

The CDR3 reads as follows: CASSQDEGDTQYF. The sequenced DNA is TGCGCCAGCAGCCAAGACGAGGGAGATACGCAGTATTTT. The V and J segments used are TRBV4-3 and TRBJ2-3; the D gene is possibly TRBD2, with 5 bases matching. The CDR3 holds 13 amino acids from the cysteine to the phenylalanine. Only the CDR3 portion is preserved as DNA: 39 bases, with reading frame beginning at the first base. From a lookup of the germline V gene, CDR1 and CDR2 are LGHNA and YSLEER. Deletion took 0 bases off V and 5 bases off J, with a span of 6 bases between the germline ends.